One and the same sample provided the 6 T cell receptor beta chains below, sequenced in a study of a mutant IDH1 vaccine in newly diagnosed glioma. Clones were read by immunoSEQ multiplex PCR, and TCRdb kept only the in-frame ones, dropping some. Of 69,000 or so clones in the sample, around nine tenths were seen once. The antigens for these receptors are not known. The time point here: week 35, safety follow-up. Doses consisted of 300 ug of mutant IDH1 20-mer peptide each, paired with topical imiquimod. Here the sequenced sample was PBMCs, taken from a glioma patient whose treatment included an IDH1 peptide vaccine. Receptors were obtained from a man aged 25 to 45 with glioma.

CDR3 loop: CASSPQGDKPIKYF. The CDR3 DNA follows: TGTGCCAGCTCACCACAGGGAGACAAGCCGATAAAATATTTT. The genes are TRBV18 and TRBJ1-3; D is unclear. With 1 base removed from V and 15 bases from J, the gap between germline ends came to 19 bases. The CDR3 is made up of 14 amino acids. Per the germline V gene, CDR1 is KGHSH and CDR2 is LQKENI.

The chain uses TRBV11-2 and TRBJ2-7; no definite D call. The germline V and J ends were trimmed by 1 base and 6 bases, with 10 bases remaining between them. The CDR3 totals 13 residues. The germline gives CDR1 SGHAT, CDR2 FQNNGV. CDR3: CASSLVVSIEQYF. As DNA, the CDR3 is TGTGCCAGCAGCTTAGTCGTCTCCATCGAGCAGTACTTC.

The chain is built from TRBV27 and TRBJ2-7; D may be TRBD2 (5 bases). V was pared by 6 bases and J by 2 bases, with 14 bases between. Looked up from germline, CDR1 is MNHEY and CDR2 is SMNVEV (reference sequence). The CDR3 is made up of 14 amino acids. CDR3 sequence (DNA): TGTGCCAGCAGCCCGGACTGGAATGCCTACGAGCAGTACTTC. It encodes CASSPDWNAYEQYF.

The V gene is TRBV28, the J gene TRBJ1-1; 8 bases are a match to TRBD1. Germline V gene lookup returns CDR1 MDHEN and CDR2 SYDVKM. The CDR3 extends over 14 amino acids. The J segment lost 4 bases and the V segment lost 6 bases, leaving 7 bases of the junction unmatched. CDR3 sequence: CASSQTTGGTEAFF. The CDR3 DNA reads TGTGCCAGCAGCCAAACAACAGGGGGCACTGAAGCTTTCTTT.

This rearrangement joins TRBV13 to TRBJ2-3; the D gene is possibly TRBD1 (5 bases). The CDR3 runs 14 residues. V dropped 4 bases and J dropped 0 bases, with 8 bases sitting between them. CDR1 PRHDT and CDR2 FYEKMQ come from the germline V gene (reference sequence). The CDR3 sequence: CASSSTESTDTQYF. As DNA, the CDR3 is TGTGCCAGCAGCTCGACAGAGAGCACAGATACGCAGTATTTT.

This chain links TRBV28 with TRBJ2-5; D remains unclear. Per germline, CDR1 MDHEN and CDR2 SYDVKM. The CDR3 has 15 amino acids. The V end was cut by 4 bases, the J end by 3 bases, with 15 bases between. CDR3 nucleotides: TGTGCCAGCAGTTCGCCCTCGGGTGGAGAAGAGACCCAGTACTTC. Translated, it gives CASSSPSGGEETQYF.